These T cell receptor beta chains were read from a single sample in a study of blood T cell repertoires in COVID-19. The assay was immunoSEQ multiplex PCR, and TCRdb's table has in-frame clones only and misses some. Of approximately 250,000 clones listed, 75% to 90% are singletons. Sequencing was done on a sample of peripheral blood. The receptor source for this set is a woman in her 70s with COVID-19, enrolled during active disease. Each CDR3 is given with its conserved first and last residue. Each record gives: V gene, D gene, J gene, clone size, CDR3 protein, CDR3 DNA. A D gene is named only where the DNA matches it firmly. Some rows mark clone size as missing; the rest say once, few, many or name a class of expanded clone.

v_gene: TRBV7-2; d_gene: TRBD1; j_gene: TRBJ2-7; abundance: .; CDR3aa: CASSLDGTGPYEQYF; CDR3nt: TGTGCCAGCAGCTTAGACGGGACAGGACCCTACGAGCAGTACTTC
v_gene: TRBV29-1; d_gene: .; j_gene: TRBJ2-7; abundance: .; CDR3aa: CSVAGSSYEQYF; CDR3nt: TGCAGCGTTGCTGGCAGCTCCTACGAGCAGTACTTC
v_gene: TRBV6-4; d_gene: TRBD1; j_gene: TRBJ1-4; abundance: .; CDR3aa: CASGKQGARLPTNEKLFF; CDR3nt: TGTGCCAGCGGGAAACAGGGGGCGCGTCTCCCAACTAATGAAAAACTGTTTTTT
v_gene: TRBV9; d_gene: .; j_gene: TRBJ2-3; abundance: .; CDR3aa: CASSVGSSMDTQYF; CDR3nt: TGTGCCAGCAGCGTAGGGAGCTCCATGGATACGCAGTATTTT
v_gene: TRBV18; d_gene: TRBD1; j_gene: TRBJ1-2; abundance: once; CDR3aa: CASSPIPGQTNYGYTF; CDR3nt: TGTGCCAGCTCACCGATCCCGGGACAGACTAACTATGGCTACACCTTC
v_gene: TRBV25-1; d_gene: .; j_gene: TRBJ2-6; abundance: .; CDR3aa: CASSEYDGGPGANVLTF; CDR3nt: TGTGCCAGCAGTGAATATGACGGGGGTCCTGGGGCCAACGTCCTGACTTTC
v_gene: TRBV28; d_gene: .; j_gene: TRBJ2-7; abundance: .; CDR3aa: CASGAYEQYF; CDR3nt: TGTGCCAGTGGAGCCTACGAGCAGTACTTC
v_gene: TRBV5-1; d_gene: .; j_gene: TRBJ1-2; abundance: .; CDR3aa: CASSLAINYGYTF; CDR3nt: TGCGCCAGCAGCTTGGCCATCAACTATGGCTACACCTTC
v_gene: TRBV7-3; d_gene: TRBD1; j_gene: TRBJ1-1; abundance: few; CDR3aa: CASSLQEGALAFF; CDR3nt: TGTGCCAGCAGCTTACAGGAGGGGGCACTAGCTTTCTTT
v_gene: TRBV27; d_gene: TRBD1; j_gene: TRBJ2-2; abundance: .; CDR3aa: CASSSDRGLNTGELFF; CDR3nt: TGTGCCAGCAGTTCTGACAGGGGGCTGAACACCGGGGAGCTGTTTTTT
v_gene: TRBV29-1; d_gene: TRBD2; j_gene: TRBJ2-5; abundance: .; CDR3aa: CSVENWEGTQYF; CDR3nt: TGCAGCGTTGAAAATTGGGAGGGGACCCAGTACTTC
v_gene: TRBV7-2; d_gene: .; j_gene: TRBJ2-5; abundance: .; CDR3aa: CASSFGGVQETQYF; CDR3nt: TGTGCCAGCAGCTTCGGGGGAGTACAAGAGACCCAGTACTTC
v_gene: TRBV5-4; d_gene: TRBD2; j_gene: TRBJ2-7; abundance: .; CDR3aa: CASSSLAGGSSYEQYF; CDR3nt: TGTGCCAGCAGCTCACTAGCGGGGGGGAGCTCCTACGAGCAGTACTTC
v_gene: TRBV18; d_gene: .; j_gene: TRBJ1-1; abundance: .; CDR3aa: CASSSTVNTEAFF; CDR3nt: TGTGCCAGCTCGAGCACAGTGAACACTGAAGCTTTCTTT
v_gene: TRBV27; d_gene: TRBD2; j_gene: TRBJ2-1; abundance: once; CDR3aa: CASSLHHGTSSHNEQFF; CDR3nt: TGTGCCAGCAGTTTGCACCACGGGACTAGCAGTCATAATGAGCAGTTCTTC
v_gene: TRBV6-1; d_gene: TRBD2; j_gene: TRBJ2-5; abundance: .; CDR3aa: CASSEAWGGETQYF; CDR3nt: TGTGCCAGCAGTGAAGCTTGGGGGGGAGAGACCCAGTACTTC
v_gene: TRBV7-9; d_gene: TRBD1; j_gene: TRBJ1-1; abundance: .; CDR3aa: CASSLGTGDTEAFF; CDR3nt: TGTGCCAGCAGCTTAGGGACAGGGGACACTGAAGCTTTCTTT
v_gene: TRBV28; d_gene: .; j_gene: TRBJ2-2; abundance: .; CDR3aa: CASSLTSTGELFF; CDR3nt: TGTGCCAGCAGTTTAACATCCACCGGGGAGCTGTTTTTT
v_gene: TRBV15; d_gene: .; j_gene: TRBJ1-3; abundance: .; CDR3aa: CATSRERGSSGNTIYF; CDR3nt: TGTGCCACCAGCAGAGAGCGGGGGAGCTCTGGAAACACCATATATTTT
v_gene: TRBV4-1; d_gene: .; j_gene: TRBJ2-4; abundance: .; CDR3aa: CASSQDRGQPSGNIQYF; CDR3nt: TGCGCCAGCAGCCAAGATCGAGGACAGCCCTCTGGAAACATTCAGTACTTC
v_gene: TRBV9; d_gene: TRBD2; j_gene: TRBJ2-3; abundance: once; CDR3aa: CASSAGGLAGTDTQYF; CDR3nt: TGTGCCAGCAGCGCCGGGGGACTAGCGGGGACAGATACGCAGTATTTT
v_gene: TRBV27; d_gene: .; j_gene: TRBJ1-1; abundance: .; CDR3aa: CASSPGTSTEAFF; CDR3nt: TGTGCCAGCAGTCCCGGGACTTCCACTGAAGCTTTCTTT
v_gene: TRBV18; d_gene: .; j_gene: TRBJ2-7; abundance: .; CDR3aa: CASSPAQGSYEQYF; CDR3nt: TGTGCCAGCTCACCGGCGCAGGGCTCCTACGAGCAGTACTTC
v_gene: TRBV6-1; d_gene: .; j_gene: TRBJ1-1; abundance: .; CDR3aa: CASSERRRTAAFF; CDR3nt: TGTGCCAGCAGTGAAAGGCGGAGGACAGCAGCTTTCTTT
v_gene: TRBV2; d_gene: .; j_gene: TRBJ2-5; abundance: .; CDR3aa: CASMRGETQYF; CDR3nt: TGTGCCAGCATGAGGGGGGAGACCCAGTACTTC
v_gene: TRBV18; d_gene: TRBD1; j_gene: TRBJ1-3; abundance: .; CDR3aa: CASSPTPTGPSSGNTIYF; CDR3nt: TGTGCCAGCTCACCCACTCCGACAGGGCCTAGTTCTGGAAACACCATATATTTT
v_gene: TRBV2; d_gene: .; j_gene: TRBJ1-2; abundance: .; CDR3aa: CASSTAYGYTF; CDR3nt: TGTGCCAGCAGCACAGCCTATGGCTACACCTTC
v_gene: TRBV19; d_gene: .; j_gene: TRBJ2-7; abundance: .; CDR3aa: CASSIGRYYEQYF; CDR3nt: TGTGCCAGTAGTATAGGTCGGTACTACGAGCAGTACTTC
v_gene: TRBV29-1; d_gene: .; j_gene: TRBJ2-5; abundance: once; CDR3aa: CSVEVRETGRKETQYF; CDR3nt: TGCAGCGTTGAAGTGAGGGAAACGGGCCGGAAAGAGACCCAGTACTTC
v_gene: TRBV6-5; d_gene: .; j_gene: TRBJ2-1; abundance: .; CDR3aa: CASSFRGASDNEQFF; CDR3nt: TGTGCCAGCAGTTTCCGCGGGGCTAGCGACAATGAGCAGTTCTTC
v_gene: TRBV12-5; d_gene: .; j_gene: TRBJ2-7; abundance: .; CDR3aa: CASGFGGLSGEQYF; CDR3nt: TGTGCTAGTGGTTTCGGGGGACTCAGCGGAGAGCAGTACTTC
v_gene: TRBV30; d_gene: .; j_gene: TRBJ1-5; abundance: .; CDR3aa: CAWSSSTGYSNQPQHF; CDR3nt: TGTGCCTGGAGTTCAAGTACAGGGTATAGCAATCAGCCCCAGCATTTT
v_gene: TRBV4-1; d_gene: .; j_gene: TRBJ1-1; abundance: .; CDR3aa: CASSSRDFPGTEAFF; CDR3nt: TGCGCCAGCAGTTCAAGGGACTTTCCAGGCACTGAAGCTTTCTTT
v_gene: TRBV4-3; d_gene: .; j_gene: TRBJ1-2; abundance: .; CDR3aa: CASSQEPGSSYGYTF; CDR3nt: TGCGCCAGCAGTCAAGAGCCGGGGTCTTCCTATGGCTACACCTTC
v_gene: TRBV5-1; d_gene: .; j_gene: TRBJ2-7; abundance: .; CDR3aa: CASSAGLRHTSYEQYF; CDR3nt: TGCGCCAGCAGCGCCGGACTGCGGCATACTTCCTACGAGCAGTACTTC
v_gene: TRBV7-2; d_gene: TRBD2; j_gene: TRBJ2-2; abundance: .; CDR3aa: CASSLRLAPNTGELFF; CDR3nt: TGTGCCAGCAGTTTACGACTAGCGCCGAACACCGGGGAGCTGTTTTTT
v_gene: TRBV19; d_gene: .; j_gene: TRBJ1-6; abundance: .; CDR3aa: CASSISGVGSPLHF; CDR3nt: TGTGCCAGTAGTATCTCAGGGGTAGGTTCACCCCTCCACTTT
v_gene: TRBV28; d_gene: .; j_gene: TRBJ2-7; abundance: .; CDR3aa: CASSFVNEQYF; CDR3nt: TGTGCCAGCAGTTTTGTTAACGAGCAGTACTTC
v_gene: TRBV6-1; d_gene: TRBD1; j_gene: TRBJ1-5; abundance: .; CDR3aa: CASSDRQGGNQPQHF; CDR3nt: TGTGCCAGCAGTGACCGACAGGGGGGTAATCAGCCCCAGCATTTT
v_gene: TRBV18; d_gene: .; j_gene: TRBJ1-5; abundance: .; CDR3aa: CASSPGADGNQPQHF; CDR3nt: TGTGCCAGCTCACCAGGTGCTGACGGGAATCAGCCCCAGCATTTT
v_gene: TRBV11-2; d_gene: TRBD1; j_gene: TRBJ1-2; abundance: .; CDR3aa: CASSSLGTENYGYTF; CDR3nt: TGTGCCAGCAGCTCTCTTGGGACAGAGAATTATGGCTACACCTTC
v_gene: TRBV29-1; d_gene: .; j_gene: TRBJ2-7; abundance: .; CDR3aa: CSVEATGLGNEQYF; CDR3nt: TGCAGCGTTGAAGCCACCGGTTTGGGCAACGAGCAGTACTTC
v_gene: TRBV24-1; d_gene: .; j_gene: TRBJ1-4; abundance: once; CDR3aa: CATSDSGQGEKLFF; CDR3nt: TGTGCCACCAGTGATTCGGGTCAGGGGGAAAAACTGTTTTTT
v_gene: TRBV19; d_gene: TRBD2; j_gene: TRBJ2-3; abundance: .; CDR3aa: CASKAGGAGDTQYF; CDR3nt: TGTGCCAGTAAGGCCGGGGGGGCAGGAGATACGCAGTATTTT
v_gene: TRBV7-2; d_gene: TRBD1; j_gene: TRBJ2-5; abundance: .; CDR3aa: CASSARQGNPQETQYF; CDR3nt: TGTGCCAGCAGCGCGCGACAGGGAAACCCTCAAGAGACCCAGTACTTC
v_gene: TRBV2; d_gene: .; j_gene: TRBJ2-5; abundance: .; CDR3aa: CATQQSRQETQYF; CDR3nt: TGTGCCACACAGCAGTCCAGACAAGAGACCCAGTACTTC
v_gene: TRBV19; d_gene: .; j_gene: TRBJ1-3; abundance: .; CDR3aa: CASSRKSGGGNTIYF; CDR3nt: TGTGCCAGTAGTAGAAAATCAGGAGGAGGAAACACCATATATTTT
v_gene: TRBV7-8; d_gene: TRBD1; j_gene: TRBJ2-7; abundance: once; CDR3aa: CASSFPGQDPYEQYF; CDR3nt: TGTGCCAGCAGCTTCCCGGGACAGGACCCCTACGAGCAGTACTTC
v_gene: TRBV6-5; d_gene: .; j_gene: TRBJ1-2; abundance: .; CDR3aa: CASTSGGGGRGYTF; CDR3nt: TGTGCCAGCACCTCCGGTGGGGGGGGAAGGGGCTACACCTTC
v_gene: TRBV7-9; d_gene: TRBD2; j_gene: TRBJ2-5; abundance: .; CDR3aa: CASSLNPTSGGRETQYF; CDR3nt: TGTGCCAGCAGCTTAAACCCCACTAGCGGGGGGCGGGAGACCCAGTACTTC
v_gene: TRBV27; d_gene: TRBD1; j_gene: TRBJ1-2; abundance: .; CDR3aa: CASSLSRTGLYGYTF; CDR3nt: TGTGCCAGCAGTTTAAGCCGGACAGGTCTATATGGCTACACCTTC
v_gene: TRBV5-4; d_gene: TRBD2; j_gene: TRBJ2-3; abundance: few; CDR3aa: CASSLKSGGAVDTQYF; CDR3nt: TGTGCCAGCAGCTTAAAAAGCGGGGGGGCCGTAGATACGCAGTATTTT
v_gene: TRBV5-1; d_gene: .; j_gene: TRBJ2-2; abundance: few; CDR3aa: CASSLASGGLVGELFF; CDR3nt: TGCGCCAGCAGCTTGGCCTCCGGGGGGCTGGTCGGGGAGCTGTTTTTT